These 23 T cell receptor beta chains originate from one sample sequenced in a study of STAT5B mutations in CD4+ large granular lymphocyte leukemia (dated by TCRdb to the early 2020s). Preparation of the library involved the immunoSEQ multiplex PCR assay. Not all clones reach the TCRdb copy of this immuneACCESS table, which keeps in-frame sequences only. Checked studies attribute under half of the gap to unresolved V genes and leave the rest unexplained. The sample yields around 28,000 clones; about three quarters were counted once. Approximately 0.99% of the sample is held by the ten biggest clonotypes. The sample taken for sequencing was CD4+ T cells from blood buffy coats. These receptors were obtained from a human donor in good health.

V gene TRBV4-3 combines with J gene TRBJ2-1, with TRBD1 matching 11 bases. The CDR3 covers 14 residues. V shed 1 base, J shed 8 bases, and the junction held 1 base outside the gene matches. The germline V gene encodes CDR1 LGHNA and CDR2 YSLEER. DNA for the CDR3: TGCGCCAGCAGCCAAGCGGGACAGGGGGATGAGCAGTTCTTC. Its protein product is CASSQAGQGDEQFF.

The chain combines TRBV4-2 with TRBJ1-2; TRBD1 is a possible D gene (6 bases). Germline V lookup: CDR1 LGHNA, CDR2 YNFKEQ. V was shortened by 3 bases and J by 0 bases, with 11 bases between the two germline ends. The CDR3 is 15 residues long. The CDR3 reads CASSQWDKPNYGYTF. Written as DNA, the CDR3 is TGTGCCAGCAGCCAGTGGGACAAACCTAACTATGGCTACACCTTC.

The chain has TRBV5-4 and TRBJ2-3; D call uncertain. CDR3 length: 13 amino acids. V was shortened by 4 bases and J by 0 bases, with 6 bases between the two germline ends. Germline V gene data show CDR1 as SGHNT and CDR2 as YYREEE (reference sequence). The CDR3 DNA follows: TGTGCCAGCAGCGCGACTAGCACAGATACGCAGTATTTT. It is translated as CASSATSTDTQYF.

The V call is TRBV10-2, the J call TRBJ2-5, with a possible D match to TRBD2 (6 bases). This CDR3 is built from 15 residues. From germline, CDR1 is WSHSY and CDR2 SAAADI. Trimming pared 2 bases from V and 2 bases from J, leaving 12 bases between. The CDR3 DNA reads TGCGCCAGCAGTGAGGTTGGCGGGGCTCAAGAGACCCAGTACTTC. Its translation is CASSEVGGAQETQYF.

The chain has TRBV15 and TRBJ2-1; 7 positions match TRBD1. V was clipped by 5 bases and J by 2 bases; unmatched bases: 9. Germline CDR1 reads LNHNV; CDR2 reads YYDKDF (reference sequence). This CDR3 has 16 amino acids. As DNA, the CDR3 is TGTGCCACCAGCTCGCCCGGGACAGATACCTACAATGAGCAGTTCTTC. Translation: CATSSPGTDTYNEQFF.

The chain recombines TRBV29-1 with TRBJ2-5; D remains ambiguous. With 2 bases removed from V and 2 bases from J, the gap between germline ends came to 6 bases. The V gene's germline CDR1 is SQVTM and CDR2 ANQGSEA. This CDR3 region has 12 residues. CDR3 sequence reads: CSVEWQQETQYF. CDR3 sequence (DNA): TGCAGCGTTGAATGGCAACAAGAGACCCAGTACTTC.

CDR3 in DNA: TGTGCCAGCAGCCAATCTAATGTCGCAGATACGCAGTATTTT. Its protein is CASSQSNVADTQYF. The rearrangement joins TRBV16 to TRBJ2-3, with D uncertain. V was cut by 0 bases and J by 4 bases, with 8 bases left in between. CDR3 length equals 14 residues. Germline V CDR1 and CDR2: KGHSY, FQNENV.

J is TRBJ2-3 and V is TRBV5-1; D remains ambiguous. Between the trimmed V and J ends, which lost 0 bases and 9 bases, there was a span of 11 bases. The CDR3 has 13 amino acids. The V gene's germline CDR1 is SGHRS and CDR2 YFSETQ. The DNA for the CDR3 is TGCGCCAGCAGCTTGGGAACCCTTGGGACGCAGTATTTT. Translated, it gives CASSLGTLGTQYF.

The rearrangement joins TRBV19 to TRBJ2-7; 7 bases line up with TRBD1. V shed 7 bases, J shed 2 bases, and the junction held 8 bases outside the gene matches. Germline V CDR1 and CDR2: LNHDA, SQIVND (reference sequence). The CDR3 totals 14 residues. The CDR3 DNA reads TGTGCCAGTAAGACAGGGTTCGGTGCCTACGAGCAGTACTTC. Residues: CASKTGFGAYEQYF.

The V and J genes are TRBV6-1 and TRBJ1-4; D uncertain. In germline, CDR1 is MNHNS, CDR2 SASEGT. This CDR3 has 15 residues. V dropped 0 bases and J dropped 4 bases, with 9 bases sitting between them. The CDR3 region is CASSEAPRVNEKLFF. The CDR3 nucleotides read TGTGCCAGCAGTGAAGCGCCCCGGGTTAATGAAAAACTGTTTTTT.

J is TRBJ2-5 and V is TRBV7-7; D may be TRBD2 (6 bases). V was shortened by 1 base and J by 3 bases, with 12 bases between the two germline ends. Germline assignment: CDR1 SSHAT and CDR2 FNYEAQ (reference sequence). The CDR3 sequence is 15 residues long. The CDR3 DNA follows: TGTGCCAGCAGCTTAGATGTCGGGGGAGAAGAGACCCAGTACTTC. Its protein product is CASSLDVGGEETQYF.

V usage is TRBV10-3 and J usage is TRBJ1-1; 10 nucleotides align to TRBD1. Trimming took 6 bases from V and 0 from J; bases not matched to a gene: 13. Germline V gene lookup returns CDR1 ENHRY and CDR2 SYGVKD. The CDR3 has 18 amino acids. The CDR3 DNA sequence: TGTGCCATCAGCGAATTGGACAGGGGGTATCGTATGAACACTGAAGCTTTCTTT. Its translation is CAISELDRGYRMNTEAFF.

V and J are TRBV19 and TRBJ1-1; the D gene is possibly TRBD1 (6 bases). This CDR3 spans 12 amino acids. V dropped 10 bases and J dropped 3 bases, with 12 bases sitting between them. Germline loops: CDR1 LNHDA, CDR2 SQIVND (reference sequence). CDR3 amino acids: CATSRGYTEAFF. The CDR3 bases are TGTGCCACCTCCAGGGGTTACACTGAAGCTTTCTTT.

V usage is TRBV6-1 and J usage is TRBJ1-2; maybe TRBD1 (5 bases). Germline assignment: CDR1 MNHNS and CDR2 SASEGT. The CDR3 spans 15 residues. The V end was cut by 4 bases, the J end by 4 bases, with 16 bases between. In nucleotides, the CDR3 is TGTGCCAGCAGTGCAGGAGACAGAACTCCCTATGGCTACACCTTC. Its translation: CASSAGDRTPYGYTF.

The gene calls are TRBV6-5 and TRBJ1-2; D gene ambiguous. Germline V gene data show CDR1 as MNHEY and CDR2 as SVGAGI. Trimming cost V 0 bases and J 7 bases, with 15 bases left between them. This CDR3 has 15 residues. This CDR3 is CASSYSAVLGIGYTF. CDR3 bases: TGTGCCAGCAGTTACTCGGCAGTACTCGGTATTGGCTACACCTTC.

The chain joins TRBV29-1 to TRBJ1-1; 7 bases fit TRBD1. V trimming: 7 bases; J trimming: 4 bases; junction bases outside the gene matches: 9. The CDR3 is 13 amino acids. CDR1 and CDR2 from the germline V gene are SQVTM and ANQGSEA. This chain's CDR3 is CSARQTGATEAFF. CDR3 sequence (DNA): TGCAGCGCACGACAAACAGGGGCCACTGAAGCTTTCTTT.

The chain combines TRBV30 with TRBJ2-2, with 9 positions matching TRBD2. V lost 1 base to trimming and J lost 0 bases; unmatched junction nucleotides: 12. Germline CDR1 is GTSNPN and CDR2 is SVGIG (reference sequence). The CDR3 runs to 19 residues. The CDR3 loop reads CAWSDPPGGRAPNTGELFF. The CDR3 bases are TGTGCCTGGAGTGATCCCCCCGGCGGGAGGGCCCCGAACACCGGGGAGCTGTTTTTT.

This chain joins TRBV5-1 and TRBJ1-4, with D hard to call. CDR1 is SGHRS and CDR2 is YFSETQ in the germline V gene. The CDR3 has 14 residues. Trimming removed 2 bases at V and 2 bases at J, with 7 bases between. The CDR3 sequence is CASSFFNTNEKLFF. CDR3 DNA: TGCGCCAGCAGCTTTTTTAATACTAATGAAAAACTGTTTTTT.

This clone was seen only once. This chain connects TRBV15 to TRBJ1-5, with D tentatively TRBD1 (6 bases). The CDR3 runs to 15 residues. Trimming cost V 0 bases and J 4 bases, with 10 bases left between them. Germline-derived CDR1 and CDR2 are LNHNV and YYDKDF (reference sequence). CDR3 nucleotides: TGTGCCACCAGCAGAGACGGACAGTTTAATCAGCCCCAGCATTTT. It translates to CATSRDGQFNQPQHF. Full variable domain (outside the CDR3, taken from reference TRBV15 and TRBJ1-5): DAMVIQNPRYQVTQFGKPVTLSCSQTLNHNVMYWYQQKSSQAPKLLFHYYDKDFNNEADTPDNFQSRRPNTSFCFLDIRSPGLGDTAMYLCATSRDGQFNQPQHFGDGTRLSIL.

The chain uses TRBV4-2 and TRBJ2-1; 14 nucleotides agree with TRBD2. Germline V gene sequence: CDR1 LGHNA, CDR2 YNFKEQ. The CDR3 totals 20 residues. Losses at the gene ends were 0 bases for V and 3 bases for J; bases not matched to a gene: 10. The CDR3 coding sequence is TGTGCCAGCAGCCAAGACCGGACTAGCGGGGGGCTACCATTCTACAATGAGCAGTTCTTC. Residues: CASSQDRTSGGLPFYNEQFF.

This chain uses TRBV19 with TRBJ2-5, with 9 bases aligning to TRBD1. CDR3 length equals 16 residues. Germline values: CDR1 LNHDA, CDR2 SQIVND (reference sequence). The V and J ends lost 4 bases and 3 bases, in that order; junction bases with no gene match: 9. The CDR3 loop reads CASSTPGGTGKETQYF. The CDR3 DNA sequence: TGTGCCAGTAGTACCCCTGGCGGGACAGGGAAAGAGACCCAGTACTTC.

The chain has TRBV14 and TRBJ2-1; 8 bases agree with TRBD2. Germline CDR1 and CDR2: SGHDN and FVKESK. The CDR3 totals 16 residues. Losses at the gene ends were 4 bases for V and 9 bases for J; bases not matched to a gene: 14. The CDR3 bases are TGTGCCAGCAGCCTGGGTGAGGGACTAGGAAGGGCTGAGCAGTTCTTC. This sequence encodes CASSLGEGLGRAEQFF. Full variable domain (outside the CDR3, taken from reference TRBV14 and TRBJ2-1): EAGVTQFPSHSVIEKGQTVTLRCDPISGHDNLYWYRRVMGKEIKFLLHFVKESKQDESGMPNNRFLAERTGGTYSTLKVQPAELEDSGVYFCASSLGEGLGRAEQFFGPGTRLTVL.

This clone was seen only a few times. The chain carries TRBV15 and TRBJ2-5; D gene ambiguous. The CDR3 is 13 residues long. Germline values: CDR1 LNHNV, CDR2 YYDKDF (reference sequence). Trimming cost V 0 bases and J 4 bases, with 6 bases left between them. CDR3 sequence (DNA): TGTGCCACCAGCAGAGATCAGCGAGAGACCCAGTACTTC. Amino acids: CATSRDQRETQYF.